Listed below are T cell receptor beta chains from one sample, sequenced in a study of T-cell reconstitution after alpha-beta-depleted transplantation in children. TCRdb ran MiXCR on the PCR reads and lists one entry per CDR3 protein. The profile shows about 350,000 distinct CDR3 sequences, around 15% of them singletons. Sequencing used PBMCs, mostly from graft donor cells, obtained 360 days after TCRalphabeta/CD19-depleted stem cell transplant. The source is a male patient between 2 and 10 years old who had a stem cell transplant for acute lymphoblastic leukemia, so the T cells may come from the graft donor. Both conserved end residues are part of each CDR3. A D gene is named only where the DNA matches it firmly. The size entry is marked missing in some rows and otherwise reads once, few, many or a size class.

-,few,TRBV4-2,TRBJ1-1,CASSHDSGNTEAFF,TGTGCCAGCAGCCACGACTCCGGGAACACTGAAGCTTTCTTT
-,-,TRBV28,TRBJ2-7,CASSPEYEQYF,TGTGCCAGCAGTCCCGAGTACGAGCAGTACTTC
TRBD2,many,TRBV6-2/TRBV6-3,TRBJ2-7,CASSPLAGNSYEQYF,TGTGCCAGCAGTCCACTAGCGGGGAACTCCTACGAGCAGTACTTC
-,-,TRBV28,TRBJ2-3,CASSLVQGTDTQYF,TGTGCCAGCAGTTTAGTGCAGGGCACAGATACGCAGTATTTT
TRBD1,-,TRBV13,TRBJ2-7,CASSLAFKDRGTPVDF,TGTGCCAGCAGCTTAGCATTCAAGGACAGGGGGACTCCCGTGGACTTC
-,-,TRBV4-3,TRBJ2-7,CASSQVAGPHEQYF,TGCGCCAGCAGCCAAGTGGCAGGTCCCCACGAGCAGTACTTC
-,-,TRBV10-3,TRBJ2-1,CAISEFGGTEQFF,TGTGCCATCAGTGAGTTTGGGGGCACGGAGCAGTTCTTC
-,few,TRBV29-1,TRBJ2-3,CSVRGLWVRGSTDTQYF,TGCAGCGTGAGGGGACTTTGGGTGAGGGGTAGCACAGATACGCAGTATTTT
-,-,TRBV29-1,TRBJ2-3,CSVGWLSTDTQYF,TGCAGCGTGGGCTGGTTAAGCACAGATACGCAGTATTTT
-,many,TRBV20-1,TRBJ1-5,CSARIDARTGPQHF,TGCAGTGCTAGAATCGATGCCAGAACGGGGCCTCAGCATTTT
-,many,TRBV6-5,TRBJ2-3,CASSYGSDTQYF,TGTGCCAGCAGTTACGGCTCAGATACGCAGTATTTT
TRBD2,many,TRBV4-1,TRBJ2-3,CASSQVTSGRDTQYF,TGCGCCAGCAGCCAAGTGACTAGCGGGAGGGATACGCAGTATTTT
-,few,TRBV10-1,TRBJ2-7,CASPRAGLVEQYF,TGCGCCAGCCCCCGGGCAGGGTTGGTCGAGCAGTACTTC
-,few,TRBV7-2,TRBJ1-6,CASSPHPRASPLHF,TGTGCCAGCAGCCCTCACCCCAGGGCTTCACCCCTCCACTTT
-,-,TRBV4-1,TRBJ2-3,CASSQGVAVRWGTDTQYF,TGCGCCAGCAGCCAAGGGGTCGCAGTTAGGTGGGGAACAGATACGCAGTATTTT
-,-,TRBV5-5,TRBJ2-3,CASSFPGVLDTQYF,TGTGCCAGCAGCTTCCCGGGGGTGTTAGATACGCAGTATTTT
-,-,TRBV30,TRBJ2-7,CAWSLDSYGTGLYEQYF,TGTGCCTGGAGCCTGGACAGTTACGGGACTGGCCTCTACGAGCAGTACTTC
-,-,TRBV29-1,TRBJ1-4,CSVVGHDGKLFF,TGCAGCGTTGTGGGACACGACGGGAAACTGTTTTTT
TRBD2,few,TRBV4-3,TRBJ2-7,CASSQDRGLGTEQYF,TGCGCCAGCAGCCAAGATCGGGGACTAGGAACCGAGCAGTACTTC
-,few,TRBV5-1,TRBJ2-7,CASSLAVSTYEQYF,TGCGCCAGCAGCTTGGCCGTCAGTACCTACGAGCAGTACTTC